The 26 T cell receptor beta chains below come from one sample, sequenced in a study of tumor and adjacent non-tumor tissue in lung cancer. The library came from three nested PCR rounds adapted from ARM-PCR protocols. TCRdb itself ran the multiplex PCR reads through MiXCR, one entry per CDR3 protein. The sample contains about 98,000 distinct CDR3 sequences, 80% of which appear only once. This sample's RNA came from whole unsorted tissue. More than 3 cm separated this lung sample from the edge of the tumor. Sequencing was performed on distant non-tumor lung tissue. The receptors stem from a man in his 60s with small cell lung cancer.

The gene calls are TRBV11-3 and TRBJ2-1; TRBD2 aligns across 9 bases. V was clipped by 7 bases and J by 2 bases; unmatched bases: 6. Germline CDR1 SGHNT, CDR2 YENEEA. This CDR3 is built from 15 residues. The DNA for the CDR3 is TGTGCCAGCAACTCTAGCGGGGTAACCTACAATGAGCAGTTCTTC. This translates into CASNSSGVTYNEQFF.

In its sample, this clonotype ranks as medium-sized. The chain carries TRBV5-5 and TRBJ2-7, with D uncertain. This CDR3 has 11 amino acids. The germline CDR1 and CDR2 sequences are SGHKS and YYEKEE (reference sequence). The ends were cut back, 1 base at V and 5 bases at J, with 4 bases in the middle. The CDR3 here is CASSLSHEQYV. The CDR3 bases are TGTGCCAGCAGCTTGTCCCACGAGCAGTACGTC.

Concerning this clonotype itself: A much larger clone differs by one base, so this may be a read error. For the CDR3, the DNA is TGTGCCAGCAGCTTATTGGGCTGGCAGGGCGCATACAATGGGCAGTTCTTC. It codes for CASSLLGWQGAYNGQFF. This rearrangement joins TRBV5-5 to TRBJ2-1; maybe TRBD1 (5 bases). The CDR3 totals 17 residues. Germline CDR1 SGHKS, CDR2 YYEKEE (reference sequence).

As to this clonotype: The junction and the germline gene differ at one end; a read error may be behind it. The rearrangement links TRBV29-1 to TRBJ2-1; D gene unclear. The germline V gene encodes CDR1 SQVTM and CDR2 ANQGSEA. This CDR3 is 14 amino acids long. CDR3 DNA sequence: TGCAGCGTTGTATCCAGGAGCACCTACAATGAACAGTTCTTC. Translated, it gives CSVVSRSTYNEQFF.

For this clonotype: At one end, the junction sequence differs from germline, possibly due to a read error. This chain joins TRBV11-2 and TRBJ2-6; D tentatively fits TRBD1 or TRBD2 (5 bases each). Germline CDR1 reads SGHAT; CDR2 reads FQNNGV. The CDR3 is 16 amino acids. CDR3 sequence (DNA): TGTGCCAGCAGCTCCCAGGAGGCGGCTGGGGCCAACATCCTGACTTTC. This gives the protein CASSSQEAAGANILTF.

This clonotype was recorded only once. The chain links TRBV7-8 to TRBJ1-1, with D tentatively TRBD1 (6 bases). Deletions cut 6 bases from V and 4 bases from J, with 15 bases between. Germline V gene lookup returns CDR1 SGHVS and CDR2 FQNEAQ. This CDR3 has 14 amino acids. CDR3 bases: TGTGCCAGCAGTAGGCGAACAGGGACCACTGAAGCTTTCTTT. It codes for CASSRRTGTTEAFF.

The count of this clonotype is one. The junction departs from the called germline gene at one end, perhaps through a read error. The chain links TRBV29-1 to TRBJ1-1; D is undetermined. Germline loops: CDR1 SQVTM, CDR2 ANQGSEA. The CDR3 has 13 amino acids. The CDR3 region is CSAKGPMSTGAFF. The DNA of the CDR3 is TGCAGCGCTAAAGGACCCATGAGCACTGGAGCTTTCTTT.

The V call is TRBV12-3 or TRBV12-4, the J call TRBJ1-1; 7 bases line up with TRBD1. Trimming removed 10 bases from V and 4 bases from J; junction bases left unmatched: 15. The CDR3 is 15 residues long. The CDR3 here is CANSRGDRWSTEAFF. The CDR3 nucleotides are TGTGCCAACTCCCGCGGGGACAGATGGAGCACTGAAGCTTTCTTT.

Regarding this clonotype: Relative to the germline gene, one junction end is altered; a read error may explain this. The chain recombines TRBV6-6 with TRBJ1-2; D not resolved. The germline V gene has CDR1 MNHNY and CDR2 SVGAGI (reference sequence). This CDR3 comprises 14 residues. The CDR3 protein is CASSLNTETGGYTF. The CDR3 nucleotides are TGTGCCAGCAGTCTAAATACAGAGACTGGTGGCTACACGTTC.

Regarding this clonotype: Its ends do not fully match the called genes, so a read error is possible. This chain connects TRBV11-2 to TRBJ2-1, with D possibly being TRBD2 (5 bases). The CDR3 is 14 residues long. The germline V gene has CDR1 SGHAT and CDR2 FQNNGV. This chain's CDR3 is CVSSLEGELVEQFF. DNA of the CDR3: TGTGTCAGCAGCTTAGAGGGAGAGTTGGTTGAGCAGTTCTTC.

The chain couples TRBV5-6 to TRBJ2-7, with D possibly matching TRBD2 (7 bases). The CDR3 is 13 residues long. Trimming stripped 7 bases from V and 3 bases from J, with 14 bases between. CDR1 SGHDT and CDR2 YYEEEE come from the germline V gene. CDR3 nucleotide sequence: TGTGCCAGCCACAGGGACTACCTCTACGAGCAGTACGTC. Its translation is CASHRDYLYEQYV.

On this clonotype itself: It may be a read error: a sequence one base away is much more abundant. The V gene is TRBV5-1, the J gene TRBJ2-3, with a weak D call TRBD2 (5 bases). Germline loops: CDR1 SGHRS, CDR2 YFSETQ. The CDR3 covers 14 residues. The chain's CDR3 is CASSFGGWADTKYF. CDR3 nucleotide sequence: TGCGCCAGCAGCTTTGGAGGTTGGGCAGATACGAAGTATTTT.

Worth noting for this clonotype: Sequence at one end of the junction differs from germline and may be a read error. The V gene is TRBV12-3 or TRBV12-4, the J gene TRBJ2-1, with TRBD2 matching 8 bases. CDR3 size: 14 residues. CDR3 loop: CASSRGGGSNQQFF. The CDR3 bases are TGTGCCAGCAGTCGTGGCGGGGGGAGCAATCAGCAGTTCTTC.

The chain couples TRBV4-2 to TRBJ2-1; unclear D gene. Germline lookup yields CDR1 LGHNA and CDR2 YNFKEQ. The germline V and J ends were trimmed by 6 bases and 4 bases, with 16 bases remaining between them. The CDR3 length is 15 residues. CDR3: CASRQIGRPYNEQFF. The CDR3 DNA is TGTGCCAGCAGACAAATCGGCCGCCCGTACAATGAGCAGTTCTTC.

In regard to this clonotype: At one end, the junction sequence differs from germline, possibly due to a read error. The V call is TRBV11-3, the J call TRBJ2-3; TRBD2 is a possible D gene (6 bases). There are 17 residues in the CDR3. Germline V CDR1 and CDR2: SGHNT, YENEEA. The CDR3 region is CASSGTESDSPTDMQYF. In nucleotides, the CDR3 is TGTGCCAGTAGCGGAACAGAGAGCGATTCCCCCACAGATATGCAGTATTTT.

V is TRBV7-8 and J is TRBJ2-3; D may be TRBD2 (6 bases). The germline CDR1 and CDR2 sequences are SGHVS and FQNEAQ. The CDR3 extends over 16 amino acids. Trimming took off 0 bases at V and 8 bases at J, with 18 bases between the two ends. This chain's CDR3 is CASSLAVGTSTCTQYF. Written as DNA, the CDR3 is TGTGCCAGCAGCTTAGCTGTCGGAACTAGCACATGTACGCAGTATTTT.

Regarding this clonotype: An end of the junction does not agree with germline; a read error may underlie this. The chain has TRBV4-2 and TRBJ2-2; 11 nucleotides agree with TRBD2. The germline gives CDR1 LGHNA, CDR2 YNFKEQ. The CDR3 length is 15 residues. CDR3 DNA: TGTGCCAGCAAACTAGCGGGGGATGATGCCGGGGAGTTGTTTTTT. Encoded protein: CASKLAGDDAGELFF.

V is TRBV4-1 and J is TRBJ2-7; tentatively, D is TRBD2 (6 bases). CDR1 MGHRA and CDR2 YSYEKL come from the germline V gene. The CDR3 is 13 amino acids. CDR3 in DNA: TGCGCCAACAGCCAAGTTCGTGGAGGGCGGCAGTACGTC. Translated: CANSQVRGGRQYV.

This rearrangement joins TRBV4-2 to TRBJ2-5, with no clear D. The ends were cut back, 5 bases at V and 3 bases at J, with 16 bases in the middle. Germline V lookup: CDR1 LGHNA, CDR2 YNFKEQ. The length of the CDR3 is 15 residues. Here the CDR3 reads CASSSRPAGEETQYF. CDR3 sequence (DNA): TGTGCCAGCAGCTCAAGACCAGCTGGAGAAGAGACCCAGTACTTC.

This clonotype was seen only a few times. A much more abundant neighbour one base away suggests this may be a read error. Here the CDR3 DNA reads TGTGCCAGCAGGCCTGACGGGGGGGACTATGGCTACACCTTC. This gives the protein CASRPDGGDYGYTF. V gene TRBV5-4 combines with J gene TRBJ1-2; a possible D gene is TRBD1 (5 bases). CDR1 is SGHNT, CDR2 YYREEE, per germline (reference sequence). V was trimmed by 5 bases and J by 3 bases, leaving 14 bases between them. The CDR3 has 14 residues. Looking up the rest from reference TRBV5-4 and TRBJ1-2 gives the full variable domain: ETGVTQSPTHLIKTRGQQVTLRCSSQSGHNTVSWYQQALGQGPQFIFQYYREEENGRGNFPPRFSGLQFPNYSSELNVNALELDDSALYLCASRPDGGDYGYTFGSGTRLTVV.

With regard to this clonotype: A much larger clone differs by one base, so this may be a read error. CDR3 coding DNA: TGTGCCAGCAGTGACTTGGCTGACACCCGGGAGCTGTTTTTT. Amino acid sequence: CASSDLADTRELFF. The chain links TRBV6-4 to TRBJ2-2; D gene unclear. The CDR3 has 14 residues. The germline gives CDR1 MRHNA, CDR2 SNTAGT.

Points on this clonotype: This may stem from a read error, because a much larger clone lies one nucleotide away. V usage is TRBV5-1 and J usage is TRBJ2-3; the match to TRBD1 covers 8 bases. Per the germline V gene, CDR1 is SGHRS and CDR2 is YFSETQ. This CDR3 contains 15 residues. J was trimmed by 4 bases and V by 0 bases; bases with no gene match: 4. CDR3 region: CASSLEGQAPDTQYF. DNA of the CDR3: TGCGCCAGCAGCTTGGAGGGACAGGCCCCAGATACGCAGTATTTT. Together with reference TRBV5-1 and TRBJ2-3, the CDR3 gives the full variable domain: KAGVTQTPRYLIKTRGQQVTLSCSPISGHRSVSWYQQTPGQGLQFLFEYFSETQRNKGNFPGRFSGRQFSNSRSEMNVSTLELGDSALYLCASSLEGQAPDTQYFGPGTRLTVL.

About this clonotype itself: A junction boundary mismatches the germline segment, possibly from a read error. The chain combines TRBV12-3 or TRBV12-4 with TRBJ2-1; the D gene is possibly TRBD2 (6 bases). This CDR3 spans 14 amino acids. The DNA of the CDR3 is TGTGCCAGCAGTTTAAATCGTAGCGGCCGAGAGCAGTTATTC. It translates to CASSLNRSGREQLF.

In regard to this clonotype: Lacking the conserved final phenylalanine or tryptophan, this CDR3 likely reflects a read error. V and J are TRBV6-6 and TRBJ1-1, with a weak D call TRBD1 (6 bases). From germline, CDR1 is MNHNY and CDR2 SVGAGI (reference sequence). V was pared by 5 bases and J by 7 bases, with 20 bases between. This CDR3 contains 15 residues. The DNA for the CDR3 is TGTGCCAGCAGTAACCCATCTACCAGGGGTCTTGAAGCTTTCCTT. Its protein product is CASSNPSTRGLEAFL.

On this clonotype itself: At one boundary the junction diverges from the germline segment, which might be a read error. The V call is TRBV10-3, the J call TRBJ2-5, with TRBD1 matching over 8 bases. The V gene's germline CDR1 is ENHRY and CDR2 SYGVKD. The CDR3 consists of 12 residues. DNA for the CDR3: TGTGCCATCTGTGAGGACAGGGAGTCCCAGTACTTC. It encodes CAICEDRESQYF.

This clonotype was seen at least ten times. V usage is TRBV30 and J usage is TRBJ2-7, with TRBD2 identical over 7 bases. The junction had 4 bases not matched to a gene; V was cut back by 5 bases and J by 0 bases. Germline V gene lookup returns CDR1 GTSNPN and CDR2 SVGIG (reference sequence). The CDR3 is made up of 13 amino acids. The CDR3 protein is CAWDRTSSYEQYF. For the CDR3, the DNA is TGTGCCTGGGACCGGACTAGCTCCTACGAGCAGTACTTC.